A selection of T cell receptor beta chains follows, all from one sample in a study of shared clonotypes between healthy human individuals. The method was immunoSEQ multiplex PCR; TCRdb's version includes in-frame clones alone and lacks a portion of them. Of 1,500,000 or so clones detected, over 95% appear once; the ten largest clones hold approximately 1.1%. The sample comprised naive CD4+ T cells sorted from blood. These receptors all come from a man aged 25-40 years in good health. Both conserved end residues are part of each CDR3. D genes are given only for firm matches. Some rows mark clone size as missing; the rest say once, few, many or name a class of expanded clone.

D gene: NA
J gene: TRBJ2-7
V gene: TRBV19
clone size: NA
CDR3 DNA: TGTGCCAGTAATGGGGAGAACTCCTACGAGCAGTACTTC
CDR3 protein: CASNGENSYEQYF

D gene: TRBD1
J gene: TRBJ1-2
V gene: TRBV14
clone size: NA
CDR3 DNA: TGTGCCAGCAGCCAAAGGGGGCTCTATGGCTACACCTTC
CDR3 protein: CASSQRGLYGYTF

D gene: NA
J gene: TRBJ1-5
V gene: TRBV6-5
clone size: NA
CDR3 DNA: TGTGCCAGCACCATCGGACAGAATCAGCCCCAGCATTTT
CDR3 protein: CASTIGQNQPQHF

D gene: TRBD2
J gene: TRBJ2-7
V gene: TRBV18
clone size: NA
CDR3 DNA: TGTGCCAGCTCTACAGCGGGAGAGTCAAGTGAGCAGTACTTC
CDR3 protein: CASSTAGESSEQYF

D gene: NA
J gene: TRBJ1-3
V gene: TRBV27
clone size: NA
CDR3 DNA: TGTGCCAGCAGTTTTTTAGGGTCTGGAAACACCATATATTTT
CDR3 protein: CASSFLGSGNTIYF

D gene: NA
J gene: TRBJ1-1
V gene: TRBV6-1
clone size: once
CDR3 DNA: TGTGCCAGCAGTGAAGGTCGGGGCAGGAACACTGAAGCTTTCTTT
CDR3 protein: CASSEGRGRNTEAFF

D gene: TRBD1
J gene: TRBJ2-3
V gene: TRBV5-1
clone size: NA
CDR3 DNA: TGCGCCAGCAGCCTGCAGGGGGCTGGAGATACGCAGTATTTT
CDR3 protein: CASSLQGAGDTQYF

D gene: NA
J gene: TRBJ2-3
V gene: TRBV30
clone size: NA
CDR3 DNA: TGTGCCTGGAGTCTGGGCAGTACAGATACGCAGTATTTT
CDR3 protein: CAWSLGSTDTQYF

D gene: TRBD1
J gene: TRBJ1-3
V gene: TRBV5-4
clone size: NA
CDR3 DNA: TGTGCCAGCAGCTCCGGACAGGGTCGAAACACCATATATTTT
CDR3 protein: CASSSGQGRNTIYF

D gene: TRBD1
J gene: TRBJ1-5
V gene: TRBV5-1
clone size: NA
CDR3 DNA: TGCGCCAGCAGCTTGGATCCCCTTCAGGGGGCGGGCAATCAGCCCCAGCATTTT
CDR3 protein: CASSLDPLQGAGNQPQHF

D gene: TRBD1
J gene: TRBJ2-5
V gene: TRBV11-3
clone size: NA
CDR3 DNA: TGTGCCAGCAGCCCCGGACAGGCAGAGACCCAGTACTTC
CDR3 protein: CASSPGQAETQYF

D gene: NA
J gene: TRBJ2-2
V gene: TRBV27
clone size: few
CDR3 DNA: TGTGCCAGCAGTTTACTTGGACGGAGCTCCACCGGGGAGCTGTTTTTT
CDR3 protein: CASSLLGRSSTGELFF

D gene: NA
J gene: TRBJ1-1
V gene: TRBV6-5
clone size: NA
CDR3 DNA: TGTGCCAGTCGACAGGTAGCTATGAACACTGAAGCTTTCTTT
CDR3 protein: CASRQVAMNTEAFF

D gene: NA
J gene: TRBJ2-2
V gene: TRBV27
clone size: NA
CDR3 DNA: TGTGCCAGCAATTTACGGTCGGCGTTCTTCACCGGGGAGCTGTTTTTT
CDR3 protein: CASNLRSAFFTGELFF

D gene: TRBD2
J gene: TRBJ2-1
V gene: TRBV4-1
clone size: NA
CDR3 DNA: TGCGCCAGCAGCCAAACCGCCGGGACTAGCGGGAGTTATGAGCAGTTCTTC
CDR3 protein: CASSQTAGTSGSYEQFF

D gene: TRBD2
J gene: TRBJ2-7
V gene: TRBV7-8
clone size: NA
CDR3 DNA: TGTGCCAGCAGCCCGGCACGGGCCCGCGGGGGGCTGTACTTC
CDR3 protein: CASSPARARGGLYF

D gene: TRBD2
J gene: TRBJ2-3
V gene: TRBV5-1
clone size: NA
CDR3 DNA: TGCGCCAGCAGCTTGGCCAGCGGGAGGGTAGATACGCAGTATTTT
CDR3 protein: CASSLASGRVDTQYF

D gene: TRBD2
J gene: TRBJ2-7
V gene: TRBV5-1
clone size: NA
CDR3 DNA: TGCGCCAGCAGCTATGTTGTAGCGGGAGAGTACGAGCAGTACTTC
CDR3 protein: CASSYVVAGEYEQYF

D gene: NA
J gene: TRBJ2-7
V gene: TRBV7-2
clone size: NA
CDR3 DNA: TGTGCCAGCAGCAACCCGGGATACGCCACCTACGAGCAGTACTTC
CDR3 protein: CASSNPGYATYEQYF

D gene: NA
J gene: TRBJ2-3
V gene: TRBV4-3
clone size: NA
CDR3 DNA: TGCGCCAGCAGCCACAGGGCATCAGATACGCAGTATTTT
CDR3 protein: CASSHRASDTQYF

D gene: NA
J gene: TRBJ1-1
V gene: TRBV19
clone size: NA
CDR3 DNA: TGTGCCAGTAGTATAGACAGTTTTACTGAAGCTTTCTTT
CDR3 protein: CASSIDSFTEAFF

D gene: NA
J gene: TRBJ2-7
V gene: TRBV5-1
clone size: NA
CDR3 DNA: TGCGCCAGCAGCCCCTCGGGCGGCCCCTACGAGCAGTACTTC
CDR3 protein: CASSPSGGPYEQYF

D gene: NA
J gene: TRBJ2-2
V gene: TRBV7-9
clone size: NA
CDR3 DNA: TGTGCCAGCAGCTTAGGACAGTTCGCCGGGGAGCTGTTTTTT
CDR3 protein: CASSLGQFAGELFF

D gene: NA
J gene: TRBJ1-2
V gene: TRBV28
clone size: NA
CDR3 DNA: TGTGCCAGCAGTTTAGCAGGGTACTATGGCTACACCTTC
CDR3 protein: CASSLAGYYGYTF

D gene: NA
J gene: TRBJ1-1
V gene: TRBV28
clone size: NA
CDR3 DNA: TGTGCCAGCCAGACAGGACATGAAGCTTTCTTT
CDR3 protein: CASQTGHEAFF

D gene: NA
J gene: TRBJ2-6
V gene: TRBV5-4
clone size: NA
CDR3 DNA: TGTGCCAGCAGCTTGGTTCCGGTGTCTGGGGCCAACGTCCTGACTTTC
CDR3 protein: CASSLVPVSGANVLTF

D gene: NA
J gene: TRBJ2-1
V gene: TRBV5-1
clone size: once
CDR3 DNA: TGCGCCAGCACCCCGATGGGGTTGTTCAATGAGCAGTTCTTC
CDR3 protein: CASTPMGLFNEQFF

D gene: NA
J gene: TRBJ2-5
V gene: TRBV11-2
clone size: NA
CDR3 DNA: TGTGCCAGCAGCTTAGATGTACTTAAAGAGACCCAGTACTTC
CDR3 protein: CASSLDVLKETQYF

D gene: TRBD2
J gene: TRBJ2-1
V gene: TRBV11-2
clone size: few
CDR3 DNA: TGTGCCAGCAGCCGACTAGCGGGAGCCTACAATGAGCAGTTCTTC
CDR3 protein: CASSRLAGAYNEQFF

D gene: NA
J gene: TRBJ2-7
V gene: TRBV19
clone size: NA
CDR3 DNA: TGTGCCAGTAGTATAGGACATCCCTCCTACGAGCAGTACTTC
CDR3 protein: CASSIGHPSYEQYF

D gene: NA
J gene: TRBJ2-5
V gene: TRBV12-2
clone size: NA
CDR3 DNA: TGTGCAAGTCGCTTTCGTCCCCCGGGGCTAGCGGGATGGGAGACCCAGTACTTC
CDR3 protein: CASRFRPPGLAGWETQYF

D gene: NA
J gene: TRBJ2-1
V gene: TRBV14
clone size: NA
CDR3 DNA: TGTGCCAGCAGACCCGCGGTGGGTGGGAGAAACAATGAGCAGTTCTTC
CDR3 protein: CASRPAVGGRNNEQFF

D gene: NA
J gene: TRBJ2-2
V gene: TRBV7-2
clone size: NA
CDR3 DNA: TGTGCCAGCAGCTTAGTCCCCCCGAGGGAGCTGTTTTTT
CDR3 protein: CASSLVPPRELFF

D gene: NA
J gene: TRBJ1-5
V gene: TRBV28
clone size: NA
CDR3 DNA: TGTGCCAGCAGTTCTCTCCGACAGAAGCCTAATCAGCCCCAGCATTTT
CDR3 protein: CASSSLRQKPNQPQHF

D gene: TRBD2
J gene: TRBJ2-1
V gene: TRBV29-1
clone size: NA
CDR3 DNA: TGCAGCGTTGGTTCCATCTGGGAGGGTGAGCAGTTCTTC
CDR3 protein: CSVGSIWEGEQFF

D gene: NA
J gene: TRBJ2-1
V gene: TRBV5-4
clone size: NA
CDR3 DNA: TGTGCCAGCAGCTCGGGGTTGAGCAGCTCCTACAATGAGCAGTTCTTC
CDR3 protein: CASSSGLSSSYNEQFF

D gene: NA
J gene: TRBJ1-1
V gene: TRBV5-4
clone size: NA
CDR3 DNA: TGTGCCAGCAGCTTGAATCTCGGGACGGACACTGAAGCTTTCTTT
CDR3 protein: CASSLNLGTDTEAFF

D gene: TRBD2
J gene: TRBJ2-3
V gene: TRBV28
clone size: NA
CDR3 DNA: TGTGCCAGCAGCCCGGGACTAGCGGGAGTTCTGTATTTT
CDR3 protein: CASSPGLAGVLYF

D gene: NA
J gene: TRBJ1-2
V gene: TRBV6-6
clone size: NA
CDR3 DNA: TGTGCCAGCAGTTCAGGACGGGCCGGCTACACCTTC
CDR3 protein: CASSSGRAGYTF

D gene: NA
J gene: TRBJ2-5
V gene: TRBV2
clone size: NA
CDR3 DNA: TGTGCCAGCAACCAAAACTTAGACAGTTACCAGTACTTC
CDR3 protein: CASNQNLDSYQYF

D gene: NA
J gene: TRBJ2-5
V gene: TRBV5-1
clone size: NA
CDR3 DNA: TGCGCCAGCAGCGCACTCAGAGGGGAAGAGACCCAGTACTTC
CDR3 protein: CASSALRGEETQYF

D gene: TRBD1
J gene: TRBJ2-6
V gene: TRBV15
clone size: NA
CDR3 DNA: TGTGCCACCAGGGGCCGGGACAGCTCCTCTGGGGCCAACGTCCTGACTTTC
CDR3 protein: CATRGRDSSSGANVLTF

D gene: TRBD1
J gene: TRBJ1-4
V gene: TRBV7-9
clone size: NA
CDR3 DNA: TGTGCCAGCAGCCCGAGACAGGGAACTAATGAAAAACTGTTTTTT
CDR3 protein: CASSPRQGTNEKLFF

D gene: TRBD2
J gene: TRBJ2-1
V gene: TRBV5-4
clone size: NA
CDR3 DNA: TGTGCCAGCAGCCTCCGCGTTGCGGGAGGGTCCGATGAGCAGTTCTTC
CDR3 protein: CASSLRVAGGSDEQFF

D gene: TRBD2
J gene: TRBJ2-3
V gene: TRBV30
clone size: NA
CDR3 DNA: TGTGCCTGGAGTGTAAACCCTAGCGGGACAGATACGCAGTATTTT
CDR3 protein: CAWSVNPSGTDTQYF

D gene: TRBD2
J gene: TRBJ2-4
V gene: TRBV5-1
clone size: NA
CDR3 DNA: TGCGCCAGCAGCTTGGGCCTAGCGGGAGAAGCCAAAAACATTCAGTACTTC
CDR3 protein: CASSLGLAGEAKNIQYF

D gene: TRBD2
J gene: TRBJ2-1
V gene: TRBV19
clone size: NA
CDR3 DNA: TGTGCCAGCGGACTAGCCGGCGTCAATGAGCAGTTCTTC
CDR3 protein: CASGLAGVNEQFF

D gene: NA
J gene: TRBJ1-4
V gene: TRBV18
clone size: NA
CDR3 DNA: TGTGCCAGCTCACCACCAGGCGCGCCTAATGAAAAACTGTTTTTT
CDR3 protein: CASSPPGAPNEKLFF

D gene: NA
J gene: TRBJ2-7
V gene: TRBV4-1
clone size: NA
CDR3 DNA: TGCGCCAGCAGCCAAGGGAGCTACGAGCAGTACTTC
CDR3 protein: CASSQGSYEQYF

D gene: NA
J gene: TRBJ1-5
V gene: TRBV10-2
clone size: NA
CDR3 DNA: TGCGCCAGCAGTGAGCTTACGACACTTAGCAATCAGCCCCAGCATTTT
CDR3 protein: CASSELTTLSNQPQHF

D gene: TRBD2
J gene: TRBJ2-1
V gene: TRBV14
clone size: once
CDR3 DNA: TGTGCCAGCAGCGGGAGCGGGAGCCTGGGGATTGAGCAGTTCTTC
CDR3 protein: CASSGSGSLGIEQFF

D gene: NA
J gene: TRBJ2-2
V gene: TRBV6-4
clone size: NA
CDR3 DNA: TGTGCCAGCAGAGTGTTTCCAGGGGACACCGGGGAGCTGTTTTTT
CDR3 protein: CASRVFPGDTGELFF

D gene: NA
J gene: TRBJ2-1
V gene: TRBV6-1
clone size: NA
CDR3 DNA: TGTGCCAGCCTGAGGCTAGCGCTGAATTGGGATGAGCAGTTCTTC
CDR3 protein: CASLRLALNWDEQFF